A selection of T cell receptor beta chains follows, all from one sample in a study of T-cell reconstitution after alpha-beta-depleted transplantation in children. TCRdb independently ran MiXCR on the PCR reads; one entry per CDR3 protein. Of over 200,000 distinct CDR3 sequences listed, 9.5% to 13% were seen once; the top ten hold 28%. The sample consisted of PBMCs, taken before TCRalphabeta/CD19-depleted stem cell transplant. The receptors shown here come from a child under two years old with acute myeloid leukemia, due to receive a stem cell transplant. Each CDR3 is given with its conserved first and last residue. Each record gives: D gene, J gene, clone size, V gene, CDR3 protein, CDR3 DNA. A D gene is named only where the DNA matches it firmly. The size field is filled for only some rows; it gives once, few, many or a size class.

- TRBJ2-1 few TRBV11-3 CASSLEMSNEQFF TGTGCCAGCAGCTTAGAAATGAGCAATGAGCAGTTCTTC
TRBD1 TRBJ1-2 - TRBV28 CASSSPGGGRNGYTF TGTGCCAGCAGTTCCCCAGGGGGGGGAAGGAATGGCTACACCTTC
- TRBJ2-2 many TRBV5-1 CASSLAGMGAGELFF TGCGCCAGCAGCTTGGCCGGGATGGGGGCCGGGGAGCTGTTTTTT
- TRBJ2-1 many TRBV14 CASRHRDNEQFF TGTGCCAGCAGGCACAGGGACAATGAGCAGTTCTTC
- TRBJ1-4 few TRBV19 CASRPGPEKLFF TGTGCCAGTAGGCCGGGCCCCGAAAAACTGTTTTTT
TRBD2 TRBJ2-1 - TRBV5-1 CASSWGGGNEQFF TGCGCCAGCAGCTGGGGGGGGGGCAATGAGCAGTTCTTC
- TRBJ2-7 many TRBV5-1 CASSLSDLAGEQYF TGCGCCAGCAGCTTGTCCGACCTGGCTGGAGAGCAGTACTTC
TRBD1 TRBJ1-1 few TRBV30 CAWSGGSGGRIEAFF TGTGCCTGGAGTGGAGGTTCAGGGGGCAGGATTGAAGCTTTCTTT
- TRBJ2-1 many TRBV7-9 CASSLDPEYNEQFF TGTGCCAGCAGCTTAGATCCAGAATACAATGAGCAGTTCTTC
TRBD2 TRBJ2-3 few TRBV14 CASSQSGARDTQYF TGTGCCAGCAGCCAAAGCGGGGCTCGCGATACGCAGTATTTT
TRBD1 TRBJ1-4 - TRBV5-1 CASRGRMGTEEKLFF TGCGCCAGCAGGGGACGAATGGGGACAGAAGAAAAACTGTTTTTT
- TRBJ2-5 many TRBV2 CASSEMETQYF TGTGCCAGCAGTGAAATGGAGACCCAGTACTTC
- TRBJ2-6 many TRBV15 CATSRDKSYSGANVLTF TGTGCCACCAGCAGAGATAAGTCCTACTCTGGGGCCAACGTCCTGACTTTC
- TRBJ1-6 many TRBV12-3/TRBV12-4 CASTVGGSTSPLHF TGTGCCAGCACCGTTGGGGGGAGTACTTCACCCCTCCACTTT
- TRBJ1-1 many TRBV28 CASSFGVRPEAFF TGTGCCAGCAGTTTCGGGGTGAGGCCTGAAGCTTTCTTT
TRBD1 TRBJ2-2 many TRBV20-1 CSARRDSGELFF TGCAGTGCTCGCCGGGACAGCGGGGAGCTGTTTTTT
- TRBJ1-2 many TRBV12-3/TRBV12-4 CASSLEVGGYTF TGTGCCAGCAGTTTGGAGGTCGGTGGCTACACCTTC
TRBD1 TRBJ2-2 many TRBV4-3 CASSQGAGTGDTGELFF TGCGCCAGCAGCCAAGGGGCCGGGACAGGGGACACCGGGGAGCTGTTTTTT
- TRBJ2-7 many TRBV6-6 CASSYSIGSEQYF TGTGCCAGCAGTTACTCGATAGGGAGCGAGCAGTACTTC